These 30 T cell receptor beta chains were sequenced from one sample in a study of T cell changes during pregnancy in multiple sclerosis. Sequenced by immunoSEQ multiplex PCR; TCRdb stores in-frame clones only, minus some. Counted here are approximately 25,000 clones, roughly 86% occurring once; the ten biggest clones make up roughly 8%. The material sequenced was CD8+ T cells from peripheral blood mononuclear cells, taken in the second trimester of pregnancy. Source of these receptors: a female donor with multiple sclerosis, enrolled in a pregnancy study.

J is TRBJ1-4 and V is TRBV10-2, with TRBD1 as a possible D gene (5 bases). Germline loops: CDR1 WSHSY, CDR2 SAAADI. The CDR3 length is 16 residues. V was clipped by 0 bases and J by 1 base, with 9 bases between them. The CDR3 DNA reads TGCGCCAGCAGTGAGTCAGGGGAAGGAACTAATGAAAAACTGTTTTTT. It is translated as CASSESGEGTNEKLFF.

The genes are TRBV18 and TRBJ2-2, with D unresolved. The CDR3 spans 13 residues. V dropped 0 bases and J dropped 7 bases, with 6 bases sitting between them. Germline-derived CDR1 and CDR2 are KGHSH and LQKENI. The CDR3 region has the DNA TGTGCCAGCTCACCACCGGTCGGCGGGGAGCTGTTTTTT. It yields the protein CASSPPVGGELFF.

This chain links TRBV18 with TRBJ2-1; 8 bases are a match to TRBD2. CDR3 length: 19 amino acids. Per the germline V gene, CDR1 is KGHSH and CDR2 is LQKENI. V trimming: 4 bases; J trimming: 5 bases; junction bases outside the gene matches: 19. The CDR3 sequence is CASSRPGTRGGHKNNEQFF. DNA for the CDR3: TGTGCCAGCTCACGCCCCGGGACTAGAGGAGGCCACAAGAACAATGAGCAGTTCTTC.

The chain carries TRBV27 and TRBJ2-5; 8 bases match TRBD2. The CDR3 covers 15 residues. Per the germline V gene, CDR1 is MNHEY and CDR2 is SMNVEV (reference sequence). The V segment lost 6 bases and the J segment 1 base; nucleotides outside the gene matches: 7. The CDR3 loop is CASSQPTSGQETQYF. CDR3 sequence (DNA): TGTGCCAGCAGCCAGCCCACTAGCGGCCAAGAGACCCAGTACTTC.

On this clone: A junction end diverges from the germline sequence, so it may reflect a read error. The chain joins TRBV30 to TRBJ1-1; D is unresolved. Germline-derived CDR1 and CDR2 are GTSNPN and SVGIG (reference sequence). This CDR3 region has 14 residues. DNA for the CDR3: TGTGCCTGGAGTGTACGAGTCAAGAACCCTGAAGCTTTCTTT. Translated, it gives CAWSVRVKNPEAFF.

This chain joins TRBV7-2 and TRBJ2-7; 7 bases are a match to TRBD1. CDR3 length equals 15 residues. Germline loops: CDR1 SGHTA, CDR2 FQGNSA. Trimming removed 6 bases from V and 2 bases from J; junction bases left unmatched: 10. The CDR3 nucleotides are TGTGCCAGCAGATCTCGACAGGGTGGAACCTACGAGCAGTACTTC. Protein: CASRSRQGGTYEQYF. The whole variable domain, filled in from reference TRBV7-2 and TRBJ2-7, reads GAGVSQSPSNKVTEKGKDVELRCDPISGHTALYWYRQSLGQGLEFLIYFQGNSAPDKSGLPSDRFSAERTGGSVSTLTIQRTQQEDSAVYLCASRSRQGGTYEQYFGPGTRLTVT.

The V and J genes are TRBV5-1 and TRBJ2-7; 7 nucleotides match TRBD1. Germline assignment: CDR1 SGHRS and CDR2 YFSETQ. This CDR3 comprises 14 residues. V gave up 2 bases and J gave up 4 bases; unmatched junction bases: 6. As DNA, the CDR3 is TGCGCCAGCAGCTTCCGGGACAGAAATTACGAGCAGTACTTC. Protein sequence: CASSFRDRNYEQYF.

This chain links TRBV4-3 with TRBJ2-5; D remains unclear. Looked up from germline, CDR1 is LGHNA and CDR2 is YSLEER. The CDR3 sequence is 12 residues long. The V and J ends lost 0 bases and 10 bases respectively, with 9 bases between them. CDR3 coding DNA: TGCGCCAGCAGCCAAGATCGGGTCGTCCAGTACTTC. Its protein product is CASSQDRVVQYF.

The rearrangement uses TRBV11-3 and TRBJ2-3; unclear D gene. Germline V lookup: CDR1 SGHNT, CDR2 YENEEA. Trimming left V 5 bases short and J 1 base short, with 10 bases between. The CDR3 loop spans 14 amino acids. As DNA, the CDR3 is TGTGCCAGCAGCGTCCGTGGCCGCACAGATACGCAGTATTTT. It encodes CASSVRGRTDTQYF. Looking up the rest from reference TRBV11-3 and TRBJ2-3 gives the full variable domain: EAGVVQSPRYKIIEKKQPVAFWCNPISGHNTLYWYLQNLGQGPELLIRYENEEAVDDSQLPKDRFSAERLKGVDSTLKIQPAELGDSAVYLCASSVRGRTDTQYFGPGTRLTVL.

The chain couples TRBV7-2 to TRBJ1-2; tentatively, D is TRBD1 (6 bases). The V gene lost 3 bases and the J gene lost 13 bases, with 15 bases spanning the gap. The CDR3 totals 12 residues. From germline, CDR1 is SGHTA and CDR2 FQGNSA. The CDR3 spells CASSFHQGLGTF. CDR3 DNA: TGTGCCAGCAGCTTCCATCAGGGGCTGGGCACCTTC.

J is TRBJ1-1 and V is TRBV9; D call uncertain. The CDR3 covers 15 residues. Trimming stripped 0 bases from V and 6 bases from J, with 15 bases between. Germline loops: CDR1 SGDLS, CDR2 YYNGEE. The CDR3 reads CASSVEAGESSEAFF. CDR3 nucleotide sequence: TGTGCCAGCAGCGTAGAAGCCGGAGAGTCATCTGAAGCTTTCTTT.

The gene calls are TRBV6-1 and TRBJ2-1, with a weak D call TRBD2 (7 bases). Germline V gene lookup returns CDR1 MNHNS and CDR2 SASEGT. The CDR3 sequence is 15 residues long. With 6 bases removed from V and 3 bases from J, the gap between germline ends came to 15 bases. The CDR3 sequence: CASRGGPIFYNEQFF. In nucleotides, the CDR3 is TGTGCCAGCAGGGGGGGGCCGATCTTCTACAATGAGCAGTTCTTC.

V usage is TRBV2 and J usage is TRBJ1-1; 8 bases align to TRBD1. Germline-derived CDR1 and CDR2 are SNHLY and FYNNEI. This CDR3 has 13 residues. Trimming took 6 bases from V and 8 from J; bases not matched to a gene: 8. CDR3 nucleotide sequence: TGTGCCAGCAGCGATCAACAGGGGGGAGAAGCTTTCTTT. Translation: CASSDQQGGEAFF.

The V and J genes are TRBV27 and TRBJ1-4; weak D call: TRBD1 (5 bases). This CDR3 spans 14 amino acids. The V end was cut by 3 bases, the J end by 8 bases, with 13 bases between. Germline CDR1 reads MNHEY; CDR2 reads SMNVEV (reference sequence). This chain's CDR3 is CASSFSGYGEKLFF. The CDR3 region has the DNA TGTGCCAGCAGTTTTTCAGGGTATGGGGAAAAACTGTTTTTT.

In this sample, this clone turned up once. This chain links TRBV5-6 with TRBJ1-2; D is unclear. Germline loops: CDR1 SGHDT, CDR2 YYEEEE. Trimming took off 4 bases at V and 3 bases at J, with 16 bases between the two ends. The CDR3 loop spans 15 amino acids. The CDR3 loop is CASSVPPGRHYGYTF. In DNA, the CDR3 is TGTGCCAGCAGCGTCCCGCCCGGTCGTCACTATGGCTACACCTTC.

The chain joins TRBV5-1 to TRBJ2-3, with 8 bases that match TRBD1. Germline CDR1 SGHRS, CDR2 YFSETQ. The CDR3 covers 15 residues. V dropped 4 bases and J dropped 5; count of bases not matched to a gene: 9. As DNA, the CDR3 is TGCGCCAGCAGCCCAGGGACAGGCCCCCGAGATACGCAGTATTTT. The encoded protein is CASSPGTGPRDTQYF.

The chain employs TRBV19 and TRBJ2-5; the match to TRBD1 covers 12 bases. The V segment lost 11 bases and the J segment 5 bases; nucleotides outside the gene matches: 12. CDR1 is LNHDA and CDR2 is SQIVND in the germline V gene (reference sequence). This CDR3 has 15 amino acids. CDR3 sequence reads: CAAGVGTGGWETQYF. The CDR3 DNA sequence: TGTGCCGCAGGAGTTGGGACAGGGGGCTGGGAGACCCAGTACTTC.

The gene calls are TRBV6-6 and TRBJ2-1; 7 bases are shared with TRBD1. The CDR3 is made up of 14 amino acids. Germline V gene data show CDR1 as MNHNY and CDR2 as SVGAGI (reference sequence). With V trimmed by 4 bases and J by 5 bases, 5 bases remained unmatched. CDR3 protein: CASSSRGSDNEQFF. In DNA, the CDR3 is TGTGCCAGCAGTTCCAGGGGGTCGGACAATGAGCAGTTCTTC.

This clone was observed a single time. J is TRBJ1-5 and V is TRBV6-5, with D perhaps TRBD1 (5 bases). The CDR3 sequence is 12 residues long. V was shortened by 6 bases and J by 8 bases, with 11 bases between the two germline ends. Per germline, CDR1 MNHEY and CDR2 SVGAGI. Here the CDR3 reads CASRNLGEPQHF. The CDR3, as DNA: TGTGCCAGCAGGAACTTAGGGGAGCCCCAGCATTTT.

V usage is TRBV4-1 and J usage is TRBJ2-2; 7 bases match TRBD2. Germline-derived CDR1 and CDR2 are MGHRA and YSYEKL. This CDR3 is built from 17 residues. Trimming cost V 4 bases and J 4 bases; bases outside gene matches: 12. CDR3 DNA sequence: TGCGCCAGCAGCCTGTCCGAGGGGCGCGGGGGCACCGGGGAGCTGTTTTTT. This translates into CASSLSEGRGGTGELFF.

Regarding this clone: At one end, the junction sequence differs from germline, possibly due to a read error. The J gene is TRBJ2-5, the V gene TRBV7-7; no clear D. Looked up from germline, CDR1 is SSHAT and CDR2 is FNYEAQ (reference sequence). This CDR3 contains 14 residues. The chain's CDR3 is CASSLVLGQETQYF. CDR3 bases: TGTGCTAGCAGCTTAGTTCTCGGCCAAGAGACCCAGTACTTC.

The chain recombines TRBV6-5 with TRBJ2-3; tentative D call: TRBD1 (5 bases). Trimming took 2 bases from V and 3 from J, leaving 15 bases between them. The CDR3 contains 16 residues. Germline CDR1 MNHEY, CDR2 SVGAGI. The CDR3 sequence is CASSYTVGAVTDTQYF. The DNA of the CDR3 is TGTGCCAGCAGTTACACGGTAGGGGCCGTTACAGATACGCAGTATTTT.

The chain combines TRBV6-5 with TRBJ2-2, with 8 positions matching TRBD1. This CDR3 is 13 amino acids long. Per germline, CDR1 MNHEY and CDR2 SVGAGI. V lost 9 bases, J lost 6 bases, and 6 bases stayed unmatched. Written as DNA, the CDR3 is TGTGCCAGTGGACAGGGTAGGGCCGGGGAGCTGTTTTTT. Translated, it gives CASGQGRAGELFF.

The genes are TRBV25-1 and TRBJ2-2; possible D gene TRBD1, 5 bases. From germline, CDR1 is MGHDK and CDR2 SYGVNS. V lost 6 bases, J lost 0 bases, and 8 bases lay in between. The length of the CDR3 is 14 residues. The CDR3 nucleotides read TGTGCCAGCAGGACGGACACGAACACCGGGGAGCTGTTTTTT. This encodes CASRTDTNTGELFF.

This rearrangement joins TRBV5-6 to TRBJ1-5, with a possible D match to TRBD1 (6 bases). The CDR3 runs 15 residues. In germline, CDR1 is SGHDT, CDR2 YYEEEE. V lost 1 base to trimming and J lost 5 bases, with 13 bases between them. The CDR3 is CASSLYGTPYQPQHF. The CDR3, as DNA: TGTGCCAGCAGCTTGTATGGGACACCTTATCAGCCCCAGCATTTT.

V and J are TRBV9 and TRBJ1-4; D uncertain. This CDR3 contains 15 residues. Trimming cost V 2 bases and J 0 bases, with 8 bases left between them. Germline V gene data show CDR1 as SGDLS and CDR2 as YYNGEE. As DNA, the CDR3 is TGTGCCAGCAGCGTCACAGCCGCAACTAATGAAAAACTGTTTTTT. It encodes CASSVTAATNEKLFF. The entire variable domain, with the rest obtained from reference TRBV9 and TRBJ1-4, is as follows: DSGVTQTPKHLITATGQRVTLRCSPRSGDLSVYWYQQSLDQGLQFLIQYYNGEERAKGNILERFSAQQFPDLHSELNLSSLELGDSALYFCASSVTAATNEKLFFGSGTQLSVL.

The chain links TRBV14 to TRBJ2-1; 12 bases are shared with TRBD2. Germline values: CDR1 SGHDN, CDR2 FVKESK. This CDR3 is built from 16 residues. The V segment lost 3 bases and the J segment 5 bases; nucleotides outside the gene matches: 5. In DNA, the CDR3 is TGTGCCAGCAGCCAGCTAGCGGGGGGGCTGAACAATGAGCAGTTCTTC. This gives the protein CASSQLAGGLNNEQFF.

This clone was counted once. The chain employs TRBV27 and TRBJ1-5, with TRBD1 as a possible D gene (6 bases). The V gene lost 5 bases and the J gene lost 0 bases, with 11 bases spanning the gap. The germline CDR1 and CDR2 sequences are MNHEY and SMNVEV (reference sequence). The CDR3 has 15 amino acids. The CDR3 coding sequence is TGTGCCAGCAGTCGGACAGAGAATAGCAATCAGCCCCAGCATTTT. This gives the protein CASSRTENSNQPQHF.

The chain has TRBV2 and TRBJ1-5; 8 bases align to TRBD1. Germline CDR1 SNHLY, CDR2 FYNNEI. The length of the CDR3 is 15 residues. V shed 5 bases, J shed 5 bases, and the junction held 8 bases outside the gene matches. The CDR3 region has the DNA TGTGCCAGCAGTTGGCCGGGACAGGAAGATCAGCCCCAGCATTTT. It translates to CASSWPGQEDQPQHF.

The chain couples TRBV5-4 to TRBJ2-5; no reliable D call. The ends were cut back, 0 bases at V and 7 bases at J, with 7 bases in the middle. The length of the CDR3 is 12 residues. Germline CDR1 SGHNT, CDR2 YYREEE (reference sequence). The CDR3 loop reads CASSLAVGTQYF. The CDR3 nucleotides read TGTGCCAGCAGCTTGGCCGTCGGGACCCAGTACTTC.